The present entry profiles one T cell receptor beta chain with its context. The antigen is not known. Germline CDR1 and CDR2: SGHAT and FQNNGV. Trimming removed 7 bases at V and 3 bases at J, with 18 bases between. The CDR3 length is 15 residues. Noted time point: persistent/refractory GD, antithyroid drugs over 5 years with positive TRAb. RNA isolated from PBMCs was used to make the TCR library. In each case, Graves' disease was diagnosed per American Thyroid Association guidelines. HTBI primers from iRepertoire and Arm-PCR of CDR3 regions yielded the TCR beta libraries. TCRdb called the multiplex PCR reads again in MiXCR, with one record for every CDR3 protein. Of hundreds of thousands of distinct CDR3 sequences detected, 20% to 25% appear once; the ten largest clones hold less than 9%. The data were taken from a study of regulatory T cells in long-lasting Graves disease. Across the study: Graves' disease counted as persistent after over 5 years of antithyroid drugs with positive TSH receptor antibodies.

Findings of the study overall: Repertoires from persistent disease leaned toward TRBV28, TRBJ1-2 and TRBJ2-5.

This TCR derives from a female donor with Graves disease. The specimen comprised peripheral blood mononuclear cells (PBMCs), sampled when the disease was refractory, from a patient treated with antithyroid drugs. This chain joins TRBV11-2 and TRBJ1-2, with D perhaps matching TRBD1 (6 bases). CDR3 DNA: TGTGCCAGCACCCGGACAGCCCTCGGGGACTATGGCTACACCTTC. Translation: CASTRTALGDYGYTF.